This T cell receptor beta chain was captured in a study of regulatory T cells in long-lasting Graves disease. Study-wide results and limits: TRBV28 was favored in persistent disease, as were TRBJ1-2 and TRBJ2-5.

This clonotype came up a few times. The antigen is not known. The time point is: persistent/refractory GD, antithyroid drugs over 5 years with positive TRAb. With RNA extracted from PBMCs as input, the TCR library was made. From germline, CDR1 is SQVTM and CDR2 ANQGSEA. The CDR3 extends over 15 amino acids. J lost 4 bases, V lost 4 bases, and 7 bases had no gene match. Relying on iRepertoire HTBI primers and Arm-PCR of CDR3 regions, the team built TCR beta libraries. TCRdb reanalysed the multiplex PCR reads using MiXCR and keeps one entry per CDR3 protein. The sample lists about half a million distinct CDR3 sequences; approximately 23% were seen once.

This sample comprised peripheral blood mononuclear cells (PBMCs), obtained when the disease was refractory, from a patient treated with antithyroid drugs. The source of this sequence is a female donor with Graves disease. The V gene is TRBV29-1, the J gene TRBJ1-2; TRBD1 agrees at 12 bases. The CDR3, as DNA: TGCAGCGTTGGAACCGGGACAGGGGGCGCCTATGGCTACACCTTC. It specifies CSVGTGTGGAYGYTF.